Shown below are 11 T cell receptor beta chains from a single sample sequenced in a study of blood T cell repertoires in COVID-19 (dated by TCRdb to 2018 to 2020). Libraries were constructed by the immunoSEQ multiplex PCR assay. Entries here come from immuneACCESS through TCRdb and include only in-frame sequences with V and J called. Some clones fail to appear in such tables; in the studies checked, an unresolved V gene covers under half of the shortfall, and the cause of the remainder is unknown. This sample comprises 180,000 or so clones, roughly 85% of them detected only once. The top ten clonotypes cover 2.5% to 3.5% of the sample. The sequencing input was peripheral blood. These receptors came from a man in his 60s with acute or convalescent COVID-19.

The chain uses TRBV13 and TRBJ2-7, with a weak D call TRBD2 (6 bases). The V gene lost 5 bases and the J gene lost 1 base, with 12 bases spanning the gap. Per germline, CDR1 PRHDT and CDR2 FYEKMQ (reference sequence). This CDR3 contains 14 residues. The CDR3 is CASSPMGGSYEQYF. The CDR3 region has the DNA TGTGCCAGCAGCCCGATGGGGGGATCCTACGAGCAGTACTTC.

The chain links TRBV27 to TRBJ2-1, with a tentative D call TRBD2 (5 bases). The germline V and J ends were trimmed by 4 bases and 9 bases, with 16 bases remaining between them. CDR3 size: 14 residues. Germline CDR1 and CDR2: MNHEY and SMNVEV (reference sequence). Here the CDR3 reads CASSSPGIAREQFF. CDR3 sequence (DNA): TGTGCCAGCAGTTCCCCGGGGATAGCGCGTGAGCAGTTCTTC.

Here the CDR3 reads CASSPPGTSVTYEQYF. CDR3 in DNA: TGTGCCAGCTCACCCCCAGGGACTAGCGTTACGTACGAGCAGTACTTC. The chain combines TRBV18 with TRBJ2-7; TRBD2 agrees at 10 bases. The length of the CDR3 is 16 residues. Looked up from germline, CDR1 is KGHSH and CDR2 is LQKENI. Germline trimming cut 3 bases from V and 4 bases from J; bases unmatched to any gene: 9.

This clone was detected a few times. The V gene is TRBV6-5, the J gene TRBJ2-7; 11 bases map to TRBD1. From germline, CDR1 is MNHEY and CDR2 SVGAGI. The V and J ends lost 8 bases and 1 base, in that order; junction bases with no gene match: 7. The CDR3 extends over 15 amino acids. The CDR3 bases are TGTGCCAGCTCTCTTGGGACAGGGGGTTCCTACGAGCAGTACTTC. Its translation is CASSLGTGGSYEQYF.

This rearrangement joins TRBV29-1 to TRBJ2-3; 8 nucleotides line up with TRBD2. This CDR3 has 14 residues. Germline V CDR1 and CDR2: SQVTM, ANQGSEA. V lost 4 bases to trimming and J lost 1 base; unmatched junction nucleotides: 4. The CDR3 loop is CSVGGRLRTDTQYF. The CDR3 bases are TGCAGCGTTGGCGGGAGGCTACGCACAGATACGCAGTATTTT.

This rearrangement joins TRBV27 to TRBJ2-7; TRBD2 matches at 8 bases. V shed 5 bases and J 5 bases; nucleotides not matched to a gene: 8. The CDR3 extends over 14 amino acids. The germline gives CDR1 MNHEY, CDR2 SMNVEV (reference sequence). The chain's CDR3 is CASSNPGLGDEQYF. Here the CDR3 DNA reads TGTGCCAGCAGTAACCCGGGACTAGGGGACGAGCAGTACTTC.

The table lists this clone with a count of one. The J gene is TRBJ2-7, the V gene TRBV2; 8 positions match TRBD2. This CDR3 is built from 15 residues. J was trimmed by 3 bases and V by 6 bases; bases with no gene match: 10. Germline V gene sequence: CDR1 SNHLY, CDR2 FYNNEI. The chain's CDR3 is CASRPLAGGIYEQYF. In DNA, the CDR3 is TGTGCCAGCAGGCCCCTAGCGGGCGGGATCTACGAGCAGTACTTC. Full variable domain (outside the CDR3, taken from reference TRBV2 and TRBJ2-7): EPEVTQTPSHQVTQMGQEVILRCVPISNHLYFYWYRQILGQKVEFLVSFYNNEISEKSEIFDDQFSVERPDGSNFTLKIRSTKLEDSAMYFCASRPLAGGIYEQYFGPGTRLTVT.

This clone has a handful of counts. The V call is TRBV19, the J call TRBJ1-2; a weak D match, TRBD1 (5 bases). The V end lost 7 bases, the J end lost 4 bases, and 13 bases lay between the germline ends. This CDR3 region has 13 residues. CDR1 is LNHDA, CDR2 SQIVND, per germline (reference sequence). The CDR3 sequence: CASTRGLGYGYTF. The CDR3 DNA reads TGTGCCAGTACAAGGGGTCTTGGCTATGGCTACACCTTC.

This clone was counted once. This chain links TRBV24-1 with TRBJ2-1; the match to TRBD2 covers 8 bases. The V and J ends lost 2 bases and 1 base, in that order; junction bases with no gene match: 3. The CDR3 is 16 residues long. Looked up from germline, CDR1 is KGHDR and CDR2 is SFDVKD. CDR3 region: CATSDSLAESYNEQFF. The CDR3 nucleotides read TGTGCCACCAGTGATTCACTAGCGGAGTCCTACAATGAGCAGTTCTTC.

J is TRBJ2-7 and V is TRBV9; 9 nucleotides line up with TRBD2. The junction had 6 bases not matched to a gene; V was cut back by 0 bases and J by 2 bases. Germline lookup yields CDR1 SGDLS and CDR2 YYNGEE. The CDR3 length is 16 residues. The DNA for the CDR3 is TGTGCCAGCAGCGTAGGCCCTAGCGGGACCACCTACGAGCAGTACTTC. It yields the protein CASSVGPSGTTYEQYF.

The chain combines TRBV6-5 with TRBJ2-3; D possibly corresponds to TRBD1 (6 bases). V dropped 5 bases and J dropped 4 bases, with 13 bases sitting between them. The CDR3 contains 14 residues. Germline CDR1 is MNHEY and CDR2 is SVGAGI. The CDR3 here is CASSTGTSSDTQYF. CDR3 coding DNA: TGTGCCAGCAGTACCGGGACATCATCAGATACGCAGTATTTT.